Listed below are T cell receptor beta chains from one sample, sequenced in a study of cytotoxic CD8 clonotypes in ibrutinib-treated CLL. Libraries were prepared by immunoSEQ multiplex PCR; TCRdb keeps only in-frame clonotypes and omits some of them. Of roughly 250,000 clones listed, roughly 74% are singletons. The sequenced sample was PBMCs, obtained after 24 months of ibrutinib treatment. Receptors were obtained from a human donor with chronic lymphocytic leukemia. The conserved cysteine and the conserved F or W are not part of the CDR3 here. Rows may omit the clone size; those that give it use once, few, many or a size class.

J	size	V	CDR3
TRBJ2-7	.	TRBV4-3	ASSQMGQGNYEQY
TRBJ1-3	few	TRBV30	ACPDRERGNTIY
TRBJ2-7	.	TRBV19	ASSMLDRTYEQY
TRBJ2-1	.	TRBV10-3	AITPGTSGSYEQF
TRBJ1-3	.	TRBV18	ASSPGQISGNTIY
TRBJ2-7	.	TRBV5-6	ASSPTGLASYEQY
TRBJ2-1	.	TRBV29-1	SVEVGTGGNEQF
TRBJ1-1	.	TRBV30	AWTLSAGAF
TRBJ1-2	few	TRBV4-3	ASSQERGQGYGYT
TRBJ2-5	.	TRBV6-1	ASRFGTSQETQY
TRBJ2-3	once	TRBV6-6	ASRPGTGTDTQY
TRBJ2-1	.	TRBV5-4	ASSRDRGLNEQF
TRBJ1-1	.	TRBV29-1	SVVTGGTMNTEAF
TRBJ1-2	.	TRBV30	AWPRATGYT
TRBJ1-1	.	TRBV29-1	SVEGGDEDTEAF
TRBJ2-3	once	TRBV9	ASSTTDTQY
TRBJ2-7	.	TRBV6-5	ASGMSVEQY
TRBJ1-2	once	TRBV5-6	ASTPGGEIYGYT
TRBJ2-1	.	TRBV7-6	ASSFFGTDLPYNEQF
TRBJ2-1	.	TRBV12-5	ASGLAAEQF
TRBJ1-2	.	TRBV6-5	ASSSWDRGQWEGYT
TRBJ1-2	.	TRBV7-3	ASRSGDYGYT
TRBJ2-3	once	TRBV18	ASSRNPPGPDTQY
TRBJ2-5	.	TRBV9	ASSVGEVFQETQY